These 30 T cell receptor beta chains share one sample of origin, sequenced in a study of Ad26.COV2.S vaccination and SARS-CoV-2 variants. The repertoire was sequenced with immunoSEQ multiplex PCR; TCRdb's copy has only in-frame clones and lacks some. The sample lists 43,000 or so clones; approximately 80% were seen once. Source: peripheral blood, taken after recovery from COVID-19. These receptors all come from a human donor who had recovered from COVID-19.

V is TRBV5-1 and J is TRBJ2-5; weak D call: TRBD2 (7 bases). The CDR3 consists of 14 residues. From germline, CDR1 is SGHRS and CDR2 YFSETQ. The V end was cut by 0 bases, the J end by 4 bases, with 10 bases between. The DNA of the CDR3 is TGCGCCAGCAGCTTGGGGCGGGGGCTAGAGACCCAGTACTTC. Encoded protein: CASSLGRGLETQYF.

This clone has a handful of counts. The V and J genes are TRBV5-1 and TRBJ2-4; tentatively, D is TRBD1 (6 bases). The CDR3 totals 14 residues. Germline V gene data show CDR1 as SGHRS and CDR2 as YFSETQ. Trimming took off 1 base at V and 8 bases at J, with 13 bases between the two ends. CDR3 region: CASSLTGSVDIQYF. CDR3 nucleotide sequence: TGCGCCAGCAGCTTGACAGGGAGTGTGGACATTCAGTACTTC.

The gene calls are TRBV11-2 and TRBJ1-1; 7 positions agree with TRBD1. J was trimmed by 0 bases and V by 4 bases; bases with no gene match: 5. The germline V gene has CDR1 SGHAT and CDR2 FQNNGV. The CDR3 spans 15 residues. CDR3: CASSSRTGMNTEAFF. CDR3 nucleotides: TGTGCCAGCAGCTCCAGGACAGGCATGAACACTGAAGCTTTCTTT.

The genes are TRBV5-4 and TRBJ2-7; 8 nucleotides agree with TRBD2. The germline CDR1 and CDR2 sequences are SGHNT and YYREEE (reference sequence). The CDR3 has 18 residues. J gave up 4 bases and V 2 bases, and 17 bases lay outside the gene matches. CDR3 coding DNA: TGTGCCAGCAGCTTTATCATCGATCGGGAGGGGCCCAGGTACGAGCAGTACGTC. Protein sequence: CASSFIIDREGPRYEQYV.

In its sample, this clone was seen once. An end of the junction differs from the germline gene, which may be a read error. The chain links TRBV6-1 to TRBJ2-3; 8 bases line up with TRBD2. CDR3 length: 15 amino acids. Germline V lookup: CDR1 MNHNS, CDR2 SASEGT. The CDR3 is CASREETGGADTQYF. CDR3 DNA: TGTGCCAGCAGGGAAGAGACGGGAGGGGCAGATACGCAGTATTTT.

This clone came up a few times. The V gene is TRBV5-1, the J gene TRBJ1-3; D call uncertain. The CDR3 is made up of 15 amino acids. Germline V gene data show CDR1 as SGHRS and CDR2 as YFSETQ. V was trimmed by 0 bases and J by 1 base, leaving 8 bases between them. The CDR3 reads CASSLDGGSGNTIYF. In DNA, the CDR3 is TGCGCCAGCAGCTTGGACGGAGGATCTGGAAACACCATATATTTT.

This rearrangement joins TRBV7-9 to TRBJ2-5, with D possibly being TRBD2 (6 bases). The V end was cut by 1 base, the J end by 5 bases, with 14 bases between. There are 15 residues in the CDR3. Germline values: CDR1 SEHNR, CDR2 FQNEAQ (reference sequence). CDR3 bases: TGTGCCAGCAGCTTAGATCGGGGGTCGGAGGAGACCCAGTACTTC. This gives the protein CASSLDRGSEETQYF.

The chain couples TRBV7-8 to TRBJ1-4, with D possibly matching TRBD1 (5 bases). The CDR3 is 16 residues long. V was pared by 5 bases and J by 2 bases, with 15 bases between. Germline CDR1 and CDR2: SGHVS and FQNEAQ. As DNA, the CDR3 is TGTGCCAGCAGCCTATACGAAGGGGAGACTAATGAAAAACTGTTTTTT. Translating it yields CASSLYEGETNEKLFF.

This clone was found a few times. This chain connects TRBV5-1 to TRBJ1-1, with unresolved D. CDR3 length: 16 amino acids. Between the trimmed V and J ends, which lost 0 bases and 0 bases, there was a span of 12 bases. CDR1 and CDR2 (germline): SGHRS, YFSETQ. DNA for the CDR3: TGCGCCAGCAGCTTGGGGTATGAAGTTATGAACACTGAAGCTTTCTTT. Its protein product is CASSLGYEVMNTEAFF.

V is TRBV7-2 and J is TRBJ2-2; 9 bases agree with TRBD1. Looked up from germline, CDR1 is SGHTA and CDR2 is FQGNSA. V trimming: 1 base; J trimming: 7 bases; junction bases outside the gene matches: 10. This CDR3 spans 17 amino acids. Here the CDR3 DNA reads TGTGCCAGCAGCTTAGGGGGACAGGGAGGGCTAGGCGGGGAGCTGTTTTTT. It encodes CASSLGGQGGLGGELFF.

This chain uses TRBV11-2 with TRBJ1-6, with D tentatively TRBD1 (5 bases). Germline lookup yields CDR1 SGHAT and CDR2 FQNNGV. The CDR3 has 15 amino acids. V lost 1 base and J lost 10, with 14 bases in between. CDR3: CASSLVSGRYSPLHF. CDR3 bases: TGTGCCAGCAGCTTAGTATCAGGGAGGTACTCACCCCTCCACTTT.

CDR3 coding DNA: TGTGCCAGCAGCCGAGGTGGCAACACTGAAGCTTTCTTT. Protein product: CASSRGGNTEAFF. The chain employs TRBV9 and TRBJ1-1; D not resolved. V lost 4 bases and J 2 bases, leaving 9 bases between the germline ends. The CDR3 is 13 residues long. Germline assignment: CDR1 SGDLS and CDR2 YYNGEE.

The chain couples TRBV19 to TRBJ2-2, with D perhaps given as TRBD1 or TRBD2 (5 bases each). CDR3 length: 12 amino acids. The germline V and J ends were trimmed by 6 bases and 6 bases, with 8 bases remaining between them. Germline values: CDR1 LNHDA, CDR2 SQIVND (reference sequence). CDR3 loop: CASSEGPGELFF. The CDR3 region has the DNA TGTGCCAGTAGCGAGGGACCCGGGGAGCTGTTTTTT.

This chain uses TRBV2 with TRBJ2-7; 7 bases line up with TRBD1. The CDR3 extends over 15 amino acids. CDR1 is SNHLY and CDR2 is FYNNEI in the germline V gene. Losses at the gene ends were 1 base for V and 4 bases for J; bases not matched to a gene: 7. The CDR3 loop reads CASSEGGTAEYEQYF. DNA of the CDR3: TGTGCCAGCAGTGAAGGAGGGACAGCTGAGTACGAGCAGTACTTC. The variable domain in full, with the rest retrieved from reference TRBV2 and TRBJ2-7, is EPEVTQTPSHQVTQMGQEVILRCVPISNHLYFYWYRQILGQKVEFLVSFYNNEISEKSEIFDDQFSVERPDGSNFTLKIRSTKLEDSAMYFCASSEGGTAEYEQYFGPGTRLTVT.

V is TRBV5-8 and J is TRBJ1-6; D gene unclear. CDR1 and CDR2 (germline): SGHTS, YDEGEE. The CDR3 has 17 amino acids. V was clipped by 0 bases and J by 1 base, with 11 bases between them. CDR3 nucleotide sequence: TGTGCCAGCAGCTTGGGGCCGTTAAGGTCCTATAATTCACCCCTCCACTTT. This codes for CASSLGPLRSYNSPLHF.

This chain connects TRBV7-2 to TRBJ1-2, with D tentatively TRBD1 (6 bases). Trimming pared 7 bases from V and 7 bases from J, leaving 16 bases between. The CDR3 covers 13 residues. Germline V gene data show CDR1 as SGHTA and CDR2 as FQGNSA. CDR3 DNA sequence: TGTGCCAGCAACCCCGGGGGGCTTGGTGGCTACACCTTC. Protein product: CASNPGGLGGYTF.

This chain links TRBV6-5 with TRBJ2-7, with 9 bases fitting TRBD1. Unmatched junction bases numbered 4, after V lost 7 bases and J lost 3 bases. The length of the CDR3 is 13 residues. The V gene's germline CDR1 is MNHEY and CDR2 SVGAGI. The chain's CDR3 is CASNRQGGYEQYF. The CDR3 nucleotides read TGTGCCAGCAACAGACAGGGGGGCTACGAGCAGTACTTC.

Notes on this clone: The junction and the germline gene differ at one end; a read error may be behind it. This chain connects TRBV11-2 to TRBJ2-7; TRBD2 matches 10 bases. CDR1 SGHAT and CDR2 FQNNGV come from the germline V gene. The CDR3 contains 15 residues. As DNA, the CDR3 is TGTGCCAGCAGATTAGCGGGAGGTCCTACTAACGAGCAGTACTTC. Residues: CASRLAGGPTNEQYF.

The rearrangement links TRBV14 to TRBJ2-2; TRBD1 matches 7 bases. The CDR3 runs 14 residues. With 7 bases clipped from V and 1 base from J, the junction kept 3 bases outside the gene matches. The germline CDR1 and CDR2 sequences are SGHDN and FVKESK. CDR3 in DNA: TGTGCCAGCAAGACAGGGTTGAACACCGGGGAGCTGTTTTTT. As protein: CASKTGLNTGELFF. Complete variable domain (other parts from reference TRBV14 and TRBJ2-2): EAGVTQFPSHSVIEKGQTVTLRCDPISGHDNLYWYRRVMGKEIKFLLHFVKESKQDESGMPNNRFLAERTGGTYSTLKVQPAELEDSGVYFCASKTGLNTGELFFGEGSRLTVL.

The chain employs TRBV25-1 and TRBJ1-4; 7 nucleotides match TRBD1. This CDR3 has 14 residues. Germline CDR1 and CDR2: MGHDK and SYGVNS. V shed 4 bases, J shed 7 bases, and the junction held 6 bases outside the gene matches. The CDR3 sequence: CASSVRDSFEKLFF. The CDR3 coding sequence is TGTGCCAGCAGTGTCCGGGACAGCTTTGAAAAACTGTTTTTT.

V and J are TRBV5-1 and TRBJ1-1; D gene uncertain. V was trimmed by 0 bases and J by 0 bases, leaving 9 bases between them. From germline, CDR1 is SGHRS and CDR2 YFSETQ. The CDR3 contains 15 residues. The CDR3: CASSLGQLMNTEAFF. The CDR3 bases are TGCGCCAGCAGCTTGGGTCAGCTGATGAACACTGAAGCTTTCTTT.

This clone was found once. This sequence joins TRBV7-9 and TRBJ1-2; tentatively, D is TRBD1 (6 bases). V lost 5 bases and J 0 bases, leaving 16 bases between the germline ends. The CDR3 contains 16 residues. Germline V gene lookup returns CDR1 SEHNR and CDR2 FQNEAQ (reference sequence). The CDR3 DNA is TGTGCCAGCAGCCGAGGTGGACAGAGCGCTAACTATGGCTACACCTTC. This gives the protein CASSRGGQSANYGYTF. Together with reference TRBV7-9 and TRBJ1-2, the CDR3 gives the full variable domain: DTGVSQNPRHKITKRGQNVTFRCDPISEHNRLYWYRQTLGQGPEFLTYFQNEAQLEKSRLLSDRFSAERPKGSFSTLEIQRTEQGDSAMYLCASSRGGQSANYGYTFGSGTRLTVV.

This chain joins TRBV7-8 and TRBJ2-3; 13 nucleotides align to TRBD2. Germline trimming cut 3 bases from V and 0 bases from J; bases unmatched to any gene: 0. CDR1 SGHVS and CDR2 FQNEAQ come from the germline V gene. This CDR3 contains 16 residues. DNA for the CDR3: TGTGCCAGCAGCTTGGGACTAGCGGGAAGCACAGATACGCAGTATTTT. Its translation: CASSLGLAGSTDTQYF.

The chain carries TRBV5-1 and TRBJ2-1, with no clear D. V was shortened by 4 bases and J by 4 bases, with 9 bases between the two germline ends. This CDR3 has 13 residues. Germline values: CDR1 SGHRS, CDR2 YFSETQ. The chain's CDR3 is CASSGPGYNEQFF. The CDR3 bases are TGCGCCAGCAGCGGCCCAGGATACAATGAGCAGTTCTTC.

This clone appeared once. The genes are TRBV13 and TRBJ2-1; D is uncertain. Germline CDR1 and CDR2: PRHDT and FYEKMQ (reference sequence). Trimming took 4 bases from V and 4 from J, leaving 23 bases between them. The CDR3 consists of 18 residues. The CDR3 DNA is TGTGCCAGCAGCTCCGCTGACTCGTCCCCTCTACGATACAATGAGCAGTTCTTC. This gives the protein CASSSADSSPLRYNEQFF. Variable domain in full (rest from reference TRBV13 and TRBJ2-1): AAGVIQSPRHLIKEKRETATLKCYPIPRHDTVYWYQQGPGQDPQFLISFYEKMQSDKGSIPDRFSAQQFSDYHSELNMSSLELGDSALYFCASSSADSSPLRYNEQFFGPGTRLTVL.

The chain is built from TRBV5-1 and TRBJ2-5, with 13 nucleotides matching TRBD2. Germline V gene sequence: CDR1 SGHRS, CDR2 YFSETQ. There are 17 residues in the CDR3. V lost 4 bases and J lost 1; bases outside the gene matches: 7. Written as DNA, the CDR3 is TGCGCCAGCAGCCGCCTTGGACTAGCGGGGGCCCAAGAGACCCAGTACTTC. It specifies CASSRLGLAGAQETQYF.

The chain has TRBV7-2 and TRBJ1-6; tentative D call: TRBD1 (5 bases). V shed 3 bases and J shed 8 bases, with 14 bases lying between them. The CDR3 has 15 residues. CDR1 and CDR2 (germline): SGHTA, FQGNSA. The CDR3 loop reads CASSFEGQGYSPLHF. In DNA form, the CDR3 reads TGTGCCAGCAGCTTTGAAGGTCAGGGCTATTCACCCCTCCACTTT.

This clone was recorded at least ten times. The chain joins TRBV12-3 or TRBV12-4 to TRBJ2-1; 10 nucleotides align to TRBD1. Losses at the gene ends were 1 base for V and 15 bases for J; bases not matched to a gene: 6. There are 13 residues in the CDR3. The CDR3 is CASSLDEGDRGFF. The CDR3 DNA reads as TGTGCCAGCAGTTTAGATGAGGGGGACAGGGGGTTCTTC.

The chain employs TRBV3-1 (or the pseudogene TRBV3-2) and TRBJ1-1; 9 bases line up with TRBD1. Germline V gene sequence: CDR1 LGHDT, CDR2 YNNKEL (reference sequence). The CDR3 runs 14 residues. With V trimmed by 5 bases and J by 4 bases, 5 bases remained unmatched. The CDR3 DNA sequence: TGTGCCAGCAGCGAACAGGGGGCGCGCACTGAAGCTTTCTTT. Translation: CASSEQGARTEAFF.

This chain joins TRBV15 and TRBJ1-1; D perhaps matches TRBD1 (5 bases). The V end lost 0 bases, the J end lost 0 bases, and 11 bases lay between the germline ends. Germline lookup yields CDR1 LNHNV and CDR2 YYDKDF (reference sequence). The CDR3 runs to 16 residues. The CDR3 is CATSRDRAVVNTEAFF. CDR3 nucleotide sequence: TGTGCCACCAGCAGAGACAGGGCTGTGGTGAACACTGAAGCTTTCTTT.